What follows is one T cell receptor beta chain and its context. This entry is derived from a study of shared clonotypes between healthy human individuals. This CDR3 has 11 residues. Germline CDR1 SEHNR, CDR2 FQNEAQ (reference sequence). TCRdb's copy holds only in-frame clones and misses some; the assay was immunoSEQ multiplex PCR. The table has 600,000 to 800,000 clones, roughly 72% seen once; the top ten hold under 2%. The sequenced sample was memory CD4+ T cells sorted from blood. The sample's subset: CD45RA-negative fraction. The receptor's source is a woman younger than 45 in good health. The J gene is TRBJ2-5, the V gene TRBV7-9; D is ambiguous. Judging by the DNA end, TRBJ2-7 fits better; the J call may be wrong. For the CDR3, the DNA is TGTGCCAGCAGCTCCCAATACGAGCAGTACTTC. It translates to CASSSQYEQYF.